This T cell receptor (beta chain) derives from a study of T cell changes during pregnancy in multiple sclerosis. Clones were sequenced by immunoSEQ multiplex PCR, and TCRdb holds only the in-frame ones, with some missing. The repertoire holds tens of thousands of clones, with 93% as singletons. Germline CDR1 SGHTA, CDR2 FQGTGA. The CDR3 extends over 18 amino acids. Trimming shortened V by 1 base and J by 4 bases, and 19 bases separated the two germline ends. Sample: peripheral blood, taken in the second trimester of pregnancy. The receptor was isolated from a female donor in good health, enrolled as a control in a pregnancy study. The rearrangement joins TRBV7-3 to TRBJ2-2; D is perhaps TRBD1 (7 bases). CDR3 protein: CASSLNGGGQGGTGELFF. CDR3 DNA: TGTGCCAGCAGCTTAAATGGCGGTGGCCAGGGGGGCACCGGGGAGCTGTTTTTT.